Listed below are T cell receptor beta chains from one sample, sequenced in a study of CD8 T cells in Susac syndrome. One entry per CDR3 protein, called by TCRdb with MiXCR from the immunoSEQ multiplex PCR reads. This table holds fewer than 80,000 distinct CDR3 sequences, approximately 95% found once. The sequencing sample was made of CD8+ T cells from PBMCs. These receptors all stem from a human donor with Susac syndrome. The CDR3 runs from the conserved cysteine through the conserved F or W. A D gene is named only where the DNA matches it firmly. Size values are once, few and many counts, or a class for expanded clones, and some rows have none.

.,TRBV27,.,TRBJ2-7,TGTGCCAGCAGTTTAAGACTAGGGGTTTCCGAGCAGTACTTC,CASSLRLGVSEQYF
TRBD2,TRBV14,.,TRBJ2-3,TGTGCCAGCAGCCCATCCGGGACTAGGGGCGGGCAGTATTTT,CASSPSGTRGGQYF
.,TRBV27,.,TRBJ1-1,TGTGCCAGTACAGGGTACACTGAAGCTTTCTTT,CASTGYTEAFF
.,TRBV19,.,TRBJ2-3,TGTGCCAGTTCCTCCTTAAGAGATACGCAGTATTTT,CASSSLRDTQYF
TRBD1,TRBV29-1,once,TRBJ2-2,TGCAGCGTAGTAATCGGGACAGGTTTAACCGGGGAGCTGTTTTTT,CSVVIGTGLTGELFF
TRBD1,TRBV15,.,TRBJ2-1,TGTGCCACCGACCCAGGGGGCGATGAGCAGTTCTTC,CATDPGGDEQFF
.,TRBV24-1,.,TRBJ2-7,TGTGCCGCAGGGGAGTCCTACGAGCAGTACTTC,CAAGESYEQYF
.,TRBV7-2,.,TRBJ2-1,TGTGCCAGCAGCGTCAGGGTCAATGAGCAGTTCTTC,CASSVRVNEQFF
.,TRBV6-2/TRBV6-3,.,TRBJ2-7,TGTGCCAGCAGCTATTCCCCGGATCCGAGGGTCGGTGAGCAGTACTTC,CASSYSPDPRVGEQYF
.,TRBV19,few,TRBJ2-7,TGTGCCAGCTCACACAACTCCTACGAGCAGTACTTC,CASSHNSYEQYF
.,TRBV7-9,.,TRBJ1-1,TGTGCCCCAACACCCCGGTATGGAACTGAAGCTTTCTTT,CAPTPRYGTEAFF
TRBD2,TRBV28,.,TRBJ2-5,TGTGCCAGCAAGTTGGGGGGGATCCAAGAGACCCAGTACTTC,CASKLGGIQETQYF
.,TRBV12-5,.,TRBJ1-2,TGTGCTAGTGGTCCAGGGGACAACTATGGCTACACCTTC,CASGPGDNYGYTF
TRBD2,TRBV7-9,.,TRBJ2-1,TGTGCCAGCAGCTTCCGGGGGGGGCCTTTCCACAATGAGCAGTTCTTC,CASSFRGGPFHNEQFF
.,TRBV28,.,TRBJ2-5,TGTGCCAGCATGTTGGGGGGGGCAGAGACCCAGTACTTC,CASMLGGAETQYF
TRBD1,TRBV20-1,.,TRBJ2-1,TGCAGTGCTAGAGCTCTAACAGGGGACTACAATGAGCAGTTCTTC,CSARALTGDYNEQFF
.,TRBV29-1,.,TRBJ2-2,TGCAGCGTTGAGTTGGGGCTCGGGGAGCTGTTTTTT,CSVELGLGELFF
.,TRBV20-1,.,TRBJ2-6,TGCAGTGCTAGTTCCGCGGGACACTCCTTCTCTGGGGCCAACGTCCTGACTTTC,CSASSAGHSFSGANVLTF
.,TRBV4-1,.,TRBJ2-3,TGCGCCAGCAGCCAAGGGCCCCCGGGGGCGCGTGGAGATACGCAGTATTTT,CASSQGPPGARGDTQYF
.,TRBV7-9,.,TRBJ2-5,TGTGCCAGCAGCTCAGTGGGGGGACAAGAGACCCAGTACTTC,CASSSVGGQETQYF
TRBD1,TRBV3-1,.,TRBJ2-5,TGTGCCAGCAGCCACTGGGACAGGGGTCAAGAGACCCAGTACTTC,CASSHWDRGQETQYF
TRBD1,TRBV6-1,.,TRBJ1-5,TGTGCCAGCAGTCCCGGGACAGGGGACGGCGGTCAGCCCCAGCATTTT,CASSPGTGDGGQPQHF
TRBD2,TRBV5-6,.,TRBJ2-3,TGTGCCAGCAGCTTAGCGCGGGGGGGCCCAGATACGCAGTATTTT,CASSLARGGPDTQYF
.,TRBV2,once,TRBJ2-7,TGTGCCAGCAGTATCTCCCCTCGGCTGAACTACGAGCAGTACTTC,CASSISPRLNYEQYF
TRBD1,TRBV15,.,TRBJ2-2,TGTGCCACCAGCAGAGGAGACCGGGACAGGGTATCCGGGGAGCTGTTTTTT,CATSRGDRDRVSGELFF
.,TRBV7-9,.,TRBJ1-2,TGTGCCAGCAGCTTAGGGGCAGGGATTGACGGCTACACCTTC,CASSLGAGIDGYTF
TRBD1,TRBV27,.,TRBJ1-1,TGTGCCAGCAGTCTCGGACAGGGTTGGACTGAAGCTTTCTTT,CASSLGQGWTEAFF
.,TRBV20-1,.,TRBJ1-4,TGCAGTGCTAGTCCCCTGTGGGGCGAGAAGGAAAAACTGTTTTTT,CSASPLWGEKEKLFF
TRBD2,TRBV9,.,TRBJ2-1,TGTGCCAGCAGCGTAGCATCCAGCGGGGGGGCCATAGGGACAGATGAGCAGTTCTTC,CASSVASSGGAIGTDEQFF
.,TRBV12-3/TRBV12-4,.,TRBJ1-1,TGTGCCAGCAGTTTTCGGCAGCTGAACACTGAAGCTTTCTTT,CASSFRQLNTEAFF
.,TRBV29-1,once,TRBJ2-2,TGCAGCGTTTCAGAGGAGTACACCGGGGAGCTGTTTTTT,CSVSEEYTGELFF
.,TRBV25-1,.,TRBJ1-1,TGTGCCAGCAGAGTGGGGCTCACTGAAGCTTTCTTT,CASRVGLTEAFF
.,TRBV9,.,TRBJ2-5,TGTGCCAGCAGCGTAGAGGGTGGCGAACAAGAGACCCAGTACTTC,CASSVEGGEQETQYF
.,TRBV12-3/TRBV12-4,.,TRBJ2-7,TGTGCCAGCAGTTTAGAGAGCCGGGTAACCTACGAGCAGTACTTC,CASSLESRVTYEQYF
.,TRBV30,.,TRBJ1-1,TGTGCCTGGAGTGATCCGGGAACTGAAGCTTTCTTT,CAWSDPGTEAFF
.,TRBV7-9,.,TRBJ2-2,TGTGCCAGCAGCTCGGGGGACGGGGAGCTGTTTTTT,CASSSGDGELFF
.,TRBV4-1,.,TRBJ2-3,TGCGCCAGCAGCCAAGGTTATCTAGGGGGAGATACGCAGTATTTT,CASSQGYLGGDTQYF
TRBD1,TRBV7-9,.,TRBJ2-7,TGTGCCAGCAGCTTCGCAGGGGGTGAGGCCTACGAGCAGTACTTC,CASSFAGGEAYEQYF
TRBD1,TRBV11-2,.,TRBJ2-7,TGTGCCAGCAGCCGAAGGGGGCCCTCCTACGAGCAGTACTTC,CASSRRGPSYEQYF
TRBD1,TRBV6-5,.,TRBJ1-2,TGTGCCAGCAGTTATTCCGGGACAGGGGTCCGGTCGGGCTACACCTTC,CASSYSGTGVRSGYTF
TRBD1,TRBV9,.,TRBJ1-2,TGTGCCAGCAGCGTAGCTACAGGGGGCGGCTACACCTTC,CASSVATGGGYTF
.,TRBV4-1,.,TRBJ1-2,TGCGCCAGCAGCCCCACCCTGGCCCAGGGGCATGGCTACACCTTC,CASSPTLAQGHGYTF
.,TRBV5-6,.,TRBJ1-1,TGTGCCAGCAGCCCCCGGGCCGAGACGGGGTTGCCTGAAGCTTTCTTT,CASSPRAETGLPEAFF
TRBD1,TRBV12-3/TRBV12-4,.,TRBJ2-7,TGTGCCAGCAGTCCGACAGGGATAACCTACGAGCAGTACTTC,CASSPTGITYEQYF
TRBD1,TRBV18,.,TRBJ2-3,TGTGCCAGCTCACCCCCGGGACAGCCCACAGATACGCAGTATTTT,CASSPPGQPTDTQYF
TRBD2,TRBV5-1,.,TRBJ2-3,TGCGCCAGCAGCCTGAGCGGGGGGGCTCCAGATACGCAGTATTTT,CASSLSGGAPDTQYF
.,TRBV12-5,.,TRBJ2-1,TGTGCTAGTGGAGGGGAGGGGGTCAATGAGCAGTTCTTC,CASGGEGVNEQFF
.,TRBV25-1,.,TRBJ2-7,TGTGCCAGCAGTGAATCGTCCAGGGGCTACGAGCAGTACTTC,CASSESSRGYEQYF
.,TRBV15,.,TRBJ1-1,TGTGCCACCAGCAGAGGTACGGGACGGCGCACTGAAGCTTTCTTT,CATSRGTGRRTEAFF
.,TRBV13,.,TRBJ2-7,TGTGCCAGCAGCTTCGGCGGCTACGAGCAGTACTTC,CASSFGGYEQYF
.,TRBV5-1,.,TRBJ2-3,TGCGCCAGCAGCTTGGCCGGGGAGGGGGCGATGGCAGATACGCAGTATTTT,CASSLAGEGAMADTQYF
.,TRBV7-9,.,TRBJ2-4,TGTGCCAGCAGCTTAGTAGGGGGGCCTGACAAAAACATTCAGTACTTC,CASSLVGGPDKNIQYF